Listed below are T cell receptor beta chains from one sample, sequenced in a study of technical replicates of blood from several donors. The assay was immunoSEQ multiplex PCR, and TCRdb's table has in-frame clones only and misses some. The table lists 50,000 to 60,000 clones, 91% of them singletons. Sequencing was carried out using PBMCs. These receptors were taken from a human donor in good health. Some clones in this sample may be carry-over from other donors' samples. Both conserved end residues are part of each CDR3. Fields, in order: clone size, J gene, D gene, V gene, CDR3 DNA, CDR3 protein. D genes are given only for firm matches. The size entry is marked missing in some rows and otherwise reads once, few, many or a size class.

NA	TRBJ1-3	TRBD1	TRBV6-4	TGTGCCAGCAGTGACTCGGCAGGGGGCTCTGGAAACACCATATATTTT	CASSDSAGGSGNTIYF
NA	TRBJ2-7	NA	TRBV6-1	TGTGCCAGCGGGGTGGGGAGTATCTACGAGCAGTACTTC	CASGVGSIYEQYF
NA	TRBJ1-3	NA	TRBV19	TGTGCCAGTAGCGGACAGTACTCTGGAAACACCATATATTTT	CASSGQYSGNTIYF
NA	TRBJ2-1	NA	TRBV18	TGTGCCAGCTCTACCACCGACTGGAAGGATGAGCAGTTCTTC	CASSTTDWKDEQFF
once	TRBJ1-1	NA	TRBV5-8	TGTGCCAGCAGCTTGGGGGGCAGGGACACTGAAGCTTTCTTT	CASSLGGRDTEAFF
NA	TRBJ1-4	TRBD1	TRBV6-4	TGTGCCAGCAGTGACTCGACCCCGGGACAGGCTAGTAATGAAAAACTGTTTTTT	CASSDSTPGQASNEKLFF
once	TRBJ2-3	NA	TRBV5-6	TGTGCCAGCAGCTTGGCCGGGGCGGGAAGTTCGGACTTT	CASSLAGAGSSDF
NA	TRBJ1-2	NA	TRBV5-4	TGTGCCAGCAGCCAGACAGTTAACTATGGCTACACCTTC	CASSQTVNYGYTF
NA	TRBJ1-5	NA	TRBV7-9	TGTGCCAGCAGCCCCGCGGTCAGCAATCAGCCCCAGCATTTT	CASSPAVSNQPQHF
NA	TRBJ2-1	NA	TRBV30	TGTGCCTGGTCCCCCGCTAGGAGCTCCTACAATGAGCAGTTCTTC	CAWSPARSSYNEQFF
NA	TRBJ1-1	TRBD1	TRBV7-6	TGTGCCAGCAGCTTATCATACACCCGAGGGGGCTCGGGAAAGACTGAAGCTTTCTTT	CASSLSYTRGGSGKTEAFF
NA	TRBJ2-2	TRBD2	TRBV5-1	TGCGCCAGCAGCTTGTATGGGACTAGCGGCACCGGGGAGCTGTTTTTT	CASSLYGTSGTGELFF
NA	TRBJ2-1	TRBD2	TRBV27	TGTGCCAGCAGTTTAAGTCCCAGCGGGGGGGCGAATGAGCAGTTCTTC	CASSLSPSGGANEQFF
NA	TRBJ1-6	NA	TRBV7-9	TGTGCCAGCAGCTTAGGACAGCCAAATTCACCCCTCCACTTT	CASSLGQPNSPLHF
NA	TRBJ1-4	NA	TRBV2	TGTGCCAGCCGGCTCTCGGGGGCAACTAATGAAAAACTGTTTTTT	CASRLSGATNEKLFF
once	TRBJ2-3	NA	TRBV6-5	TGTGCCAGCGCCTCCAACAGGGAGCGCACAGATACGCAGTATTTT	CASASNRERTDTQYF
NA	TRBJ2-5	TRBD1	TRBV4-1	TGCGCCAGCAGCCAAGACCAGGGGGAGATGAAGACCCAGTACTTC	CASSQDQGEMKTQYF
once	TRBJ2-2	NA	TRBV4-3	TGCGCCAGCAGCCAAGATCGGTATAGCGGCGTGAACACCGGGGAGCTGTTTTTT	CASSQDRYSGVNTGELFF
NA	TRBJ2-2	NA	TRBV9	TGTGCCAGCAGCGTTGGGGGGATTGCGGAGCTGTTTTTT	CASSVGGIAELFF
NA	TRBJ2-5	TRBD1	TRBV6-5	TGTGCCAGCAGTCACCCAACAGGGGGCGCGAAGACCCAGTACTTC	CASSHPTGGAKTQYF
NA	TRBJ1-2	TRBD1	TRBV19	TGTGCCAGTAAAAACAGGGGCTATGGCTACACCTTC	CASKNRGYGYTF
NA	TRBJ1-4	NA	TRBV7-2	TGTGCCAGCAGCTTAGTACCTGACAGGCGAAACGAAAAACTGTTTTTT	CASSLVPDRRNEKLFF
NA	TRBJ2-7	NA	TRBV11-1	TGTGCCAGCAGCTTAGATACCCAGTCGAACTACGAGCAGTACTTC	CASSLDTQSNYEQYF
NA	TRBJ1-4	NA	TRBV5-1	TGCGCCAGCAGCCACCGGGCTCAGGGTGAAAAACTGTTTTTT	CASSHRAQGEKLFF
NA	TRBJ2-7	TRBD1	TRBV7-8	TGTGCCAGCAGCTTAGTGCTGGGGACAGGGGACGAGCAGTACTTC	CASSLVLGTGDEQYF
NA	TRBJ1-2	NA	TRBV11-2	TGTGCCAGCAGCTTAGGCAGGGGCTATGGCTACACCTTC	CASSLGRGYGYTF
NA	TRBJ2-1	NA	TRBV6-1	TGTGCCAGCAGCCCAATGAATGAGCAGTTCTTC	CASSPMNEQFF
NA	TRBJ2-7	TRBD2	TRBV7-9	TGTGCCAGCAGCCCCGGGACTAGCGGGACTTATGAGCAGTACTTC	CASSPGTSGTYEQYF
NA	TRBJ2-7	NA	TRBV7-3	TGTGCCAGCAGCCCCGGCCCTCTAGCCCGCGAGCAGTACTTC	CASSPGPLAREQYF
NA	TRBJ2-1	NA	TRBV15	TGTGCCACCAGCCAACGCCGGACTGCGGAGTTCTTC	CATSQRRTAEFF
NA	TRBJ1-5	TRBD1	TRBV10-2	TGCGCCAGCAGTGCACAGGGGGCTATCCCAGGGCAGCCCCAGCATTTT	CASSAQGAIPGQPQHF
NA	TRBJ2-5	NA	TRBV7-8	TGTGCCAGCAGCTTCGGCGGAGAGACCCAGTACTTC	CASSFGGETQYF
NA	TRBJ1-2	TRBD1	TRBV6-6	TGTGCCAGCAGTCTCGGGACAGGAGGCTATGGCTACACCTTC	CASSLGTGGYGYTF
NA	TRBJ1-1	TRBD1	TRBV4-3	TGCGCCAGCAGCCATACCCCTACAGGGGGAACTGAAGCTTTCTTT	CASSHTPTGGTEAFF
NA	TRBJ2-7	TRBD1	TRBV12-5	TGTGCTAGTGGTACACCAGGGGGCTCCTACGAGCAGTACTTC	CASGTPGGSYEQYF
NA	TRBJ2-7	NA	TRBV7-9	TGTGCCAGCAGCCCCCGTGGGAGGAGCTCCTACGAGCAGTACTTC	CASSPRGRSSYEQYF
NA	TRBJ1-2	NA	TRBV29-1	TGCAGCGTTGAAGATTTCAGGGCTAACTATGGCTACACCTTC	CSVEDFRANYGYTF
NA	TRBJ1-5	TRBD1	TRBV7-9	TGTGCCAGCAGCTTAGAAGGGACAGGGAATCAGCCCCAGCATTTT	CASSLEGTGNQPQHF
NA	TRBJ1-2	TRBD1	TRBV19	TGTGCCAGTATGGCTTGGACAGGGACGTCTGGCTATGGCTACACCTTC	CASMAWTGTSGYGYTF
NA	TRBJ1-6	NA	TRBV11-1	TGTGCCAGCAGCTTCGGACGGACAAATAATTCACCCCTCCACTTT	CASSFGRTNNSPLHF
NA	TRBJ2-2	TRBD2	TRBV7-2	TGTGCCAGCAGCCCCTCGGCGGGGGGGCGCACCGGGGAGCTGTTTTTT	CASSPSAGGRTGELFF
NA	TRBJ2-1	NA	TRBV2	TGTGCCAGCATTGTCGTAGCGGAAAGCCCAGGGAATGAGCAGTTCTTC	CASIVVAESPGNEQFF
once	TRBJ1-3	NA	TRBV6-5	TGTGCCACCAGGCAGCAGGCTTTGGATTTT	CATRQQALDF
NA	TRBJ1-6	TRBD1	TRBV7-2	TGTGCCAGCAGCCTAGAGACCTCCGGGACAGGGGGTTCACCCCTCCACTTT	CASSLETSGTGGSPLHF
NA	TRBJ2-7	TRBD2	TRBV10-3	TGTGCCGTCTCCGGGACTAGCGGGACCTACGAGCAGTACTTC	CAVSGTSGTYEQYF
once	TRBJ1-5	TRBD1	TRBV5-6	TGTGCCAGCAGCCTCGGGACAGGGGCTCTCAATCAGCCCCAGCATTTT	CASSLGTGALNQPQHF
NA	TRBJ1-5	TRBD1	TRBV7-9	TGTGCCAGCAGCCGGGACAGTTGGGATCCCCAGCATTTT	CASSRDSWDPQHF
once	TRBJ2-5	NA	TRBV5-8	TGTGCCAGCAGCTCCGGGGACTTTTCCATACAAGAGACCCAGTACTTC	CASSSGDFSIQETQYF
NA	TRBJ1-1	TRBD1	TRBV11-2	TGTGCCAGCAGCTCGAAGGACAGGGGGGGTATCACTGAAGCTTTCTTT	CASSSKDRGGITEAFF
NA	TRBJ1-1	NA	TRBV30	TGTGCCTGGAGTCCTCGGGGGAACACTGAAGCTTTCTTT	CAWSPRGNTEAFF
NA	TRBJ1-1	NA	TRBV5-1	TGCGCCAGCAGCTTGAGGGGTGCCGGGCCCGATAGGGACACTGAAGCTTTCTTT	CASSLRGAGPDRDTEAFF
NA	TRBJ2-2	TRBD1	TRBV19	TGTGCCAGCACACCGGGACAGGGGCCCGGGGAGCTGTTTTTT	CASTPGQGPGELFF
few	TRBJ2-1	NA	TRBV6-6	TGTGCCAGCAGTCCCCGTCTGGGGGCCAGCTACAATGAGCAGTTCTTC	CASSPRLGASYNEQFF
once	TRBJ2-5	TRBD1	TRBV6-6	TGTGCCAGCAGAGGACAGGCGCCCCAAGAGACCCAGTACTTC	CASRGQAPQETQYF
NA	TRBJ1-6	NA	TRBV7-8	TGTGCCAGCAGCTTAGCCGGGTTTTCACCCCTCCACTTT	CASSLAGFSPLHF
NA	TRBJ2-1	NA	TRBV7-2	TGTGCCAGCAGCCCCAATGTGGCCTCCTACAATGAGCAGTTCTTC	CASSPNVASYNEQFF
NA	TRBJ1-6	NA	TRBV4-3	TGCGCCAGCAGCCAAGCACCTAGGAATTCACCCCTCCACTTT	CASSQAPRNSPLHF
NA	TRBJ2-7	NA	TRBV7-6	TGTGCCAGCAGCTTAGGTTTAGACTCCTACGAGCAGTACTTC	CASSLGLDSYEQYF
NA	TRBJ1-5	TRBD1	TRBV5-6	TGTGCCAGCAGCTTTAGGACAGGGGGCGGGCAGCCCCAGCATTTT	CASSFRTGGGQPQHF
NA	TRBJ2-7	TRBD2	TRBV6-5	TGTGCCAGCAGTTACCAGCGGGGGTCCTACGAGCAGTACTTC	CASSYQRGSYEQYF